The sequence of this T cell receptor (beta chain) was determined in a study of vaccination and CD4 T cells after COVID-19. The wider study: Investigators took post-vaccine samples a median approximately 73 days after dose two, within a range of 14 to 241.

Treatment described: roughly nine-day PBMC culture with coronavirus spike peptide pools or control peptides (ViraFEST assay). The CDR3 is 16 residues long. Germline V CDR1 and CDR2: MNHNS, SASEGT. Unmatched junction bases numbered 13, after V lost 6 bases and J lost 5 bases. Concerning this clonotype itself: The antigen remains unidentified.

Sequence data for DNA of cultured CD4+ T cells were generated by the Oncomine TCR Beta short-read assay. TCRdb ran MiXCR on the PCR reads and lists one entry per CDR3 protein. Of about 12,000 distinct CDR3 sequences in the sample, about four fifths were seen once. The receptor's source is a human donor who had recovered from COVID-19. The sequenced material came from CD4+ T cells from blood, cultured in vitro. This chain connects TRBV6-1 to TRBJ1-3, with 7 bases matching TRBD1. The CDR3 is CASRTDRANGRNTIYF. For the CDR3, the DNA is TGTGCCAGCAGAACCGACAGGGCAAACGGCCGAAACACCATATATTTT.